This T cell receptor beta chain is drawn from a study of cytomegalovirus exposure and HLA in healthy donors. Overall study results and limits: Judged likely to be a sequencing artifact was a cluster of highly shared sequence variants.

13 Jbeta primers and 60 Vbeta primers were used for the PCR. The protocol was immunoSEQ multiplex PCR, while the TCRdb copy is restricted to in-frame clones and leaves out a portion. The data contain more than 90,000 clones, roughly 82% of them singletons. A note on this clone: Antigen: not known.

This CDR3 spans 15 amino acids. Trimming cost V 2 bases and J 5 bases; bases outside gene matches: 4. From germline, CDR1 is SGHTA and CDR2 FQGNSA. The sample consisted of PBMCs. The rearrangement joins TRBV7-2 to TRBJ2-5, with 11 bases matching TRBD2. This receptor was obtained from a human donor in good health. The CDR3, as DNA: TGTGCCAGCAGCTTATGGTCTAGCGGGAGGGAGACCCAGTACTTC. Its translation is CASSLWSSGRETQYF. Full variable domain (remainder filled in from reference TRBV7-2 and TRBJ2-5): GAGVSQSPSNKVTEKGKDVELRCDPISGHTALYWYRQSLGQGLEFLIYFQGNSAPDKSGLPSDRFSAERTGGSVSTLTIQRTQQEDSAVYLCASSLWSSGRETQYFGPGTRLLVL.